These 4 T cell receptor beta chains were all obtained from the same sample, sequenced in a study of identical twins. TCRdb ran MiXCR on the 5' RACE reads and lists one entry per CDR3 protein. The sample contains 500,000 or so distinct CDR3 sequences, around 20% of which appear only once. The data were also submitted as part of a second study, on T cells expressing NK-cell markers.

The specimen sequenced was CD4+ T cells sorted from blood. These receptors came from a woman under 30 in good health.

In this sample, this clonotype turned up a few times. This chain uses TRBV6-5 with TRBJ1-2; D gene unclear. The CDR3 contains 12 residues. V was trimmed by 3 bases and J by 2 bases, leaving 4 bases between them. The germline CDR1 and CDR2 sequences are MNHEY and SVGAGI. CDR3 region: CASSYKNYGYTF. The CDR3 nucleotides are TGTGCCAGCAGTTATAAAAACTATGGCTACACCTTC.

CDR3 DNA: TGTGCCAGCAGACCGACGGGCAAAAACAATGAGCAGTTCTTC. It encodes CASRPTGKNNEQFF. The chain carries TRBV7-3 and TRBJ2-1; D uncertain. Germline CDR1 is SGHTA and CDR2 is FQGTGA. V lost 6 bases and J lost 5, with 14 bases in between. This CDR3 comprises 14 residues.

CDR3 in DNA: TGCAGTGCCCCACTGGGGGACTACGAGCAGTACTTC. Its protein product is CSAPLGDYEQYF. The V and J genes are TRBV20-1 and TRBJ2-7, with D possibly being TRBD1 or TRBD2 (5 bases each). Germline CDR1 reads DFQATT; CDR2 reads SNEGSKA (reference sequence). The CDR3 consists of 12 residues. V lost 6 bases to trimming and J lost 3 bases, with 12 bases between them.

This clonotype appeared a few times. The V call is TRBV7-9, the J call TRBJ1-1, with unresolved D. CDR1 SEHNR and CDR2 FQNEAQ come from the germline V gene (reference sequence). This CDR3 has 17 amino acids. V was clipped by 2 bases and J by 0 bases, with 16 bases between them. The CDR3 loop reads CASSLIVSPQMNTEAFF. The CDR3 DNA sequence: TGTGCCAGCAGCTTAATTGTGAGCCCTCAAATGAACACTGAAGCTTTCTTT.